This entry lists 6 T cell receptor beta chains sequenced from one sample in a study of cytotoxic CD8 clonotypes in ibrutinib-treated CLL. Libraries were prepared by immunoSEQ multiplex PCR; TCRdb keeps only in-frame clonotypes and omits some of them. The repertoire holds about 310,000 clones, with about 80% as singletons. The source was PBMCs, collected before ibrutinib treatment. These receptors came from a human donor with chronic lymphocytic leukemia.

The chain uses TRBV19 and TRBJ2-5; 7 bases fit TRBD2. The CDR3 covers 14 residues. V trimming: 1 base; J trimming: 5 bases; junction bases outside the gene matches: 4. Germline CDR1 LNHDA, CDR2 SQIVND (reference sequence). DNA for the CDR3: TGTGCCAGTAGTATAGTCCAGGGAGGGGAGACCCAGTACTTC. Translated: CASSIVQGGETQYF.

The gene calls are TRBV4-3 and TRBJ2-3, with 8 bases aligning to TRBD2. This CDR3 has 13 amino acids. The ends lost 4 bases at V and 4 bases at J; junction bases unmatched: 1. Looked up from germline, CDR1 is LGHNA and CDR2 is YSLEER. CDR3 protein: CASSLAGSDTQYF. CDR3 nucleotides: TGCGCCAGCAGCCTAGCGGGGTCAGATACGCAGTATTTT.

This clone is a singleton in its sample. The V and J genes are TRBV9 and TRBJ2-7, with 9 bases that match TRBD2. From germline, CDR1 is SGDLS and CDR2 YYNGEE. The CDR3 is 17 amino acids. V lost 0 bases and J lost 2; bases outside the gene matches: 9. DNA for the CDR3: TGTGCCAGCAGCGTAGCCTCTAGACTAGCGGCCACCTACGAGCAGTACTTC. It is translated as CASSVASRLAATYEQYF.

The rearrangement links TRBV7-2 to TRBJ1-2, with TRBD1 matching 7 bases. The CDR3 loop spans 16 amino acids. V was pared by 5 bases and J by 8 bases, with 17 bases of the junction left unmatched. Germline V lookup: CDR1 SGHTA, CDR2 FQGNSA. The CDR3: CASSGRTGMFTSGYTF. The CDR3 nucleotides read TGTGCCAGCAGCGGAAGGACAGGAATGTTCACTTCGGGCTACACCTTC.

The chain couples TRBV9 to TRBJ2-5; 13 nucleotides match TRBD2. The V gene's germline CDR1 is SGDLS and CDR2 YYNGEE. This CDR3 contains 15 residues. V gave up 2 bases and J gave up 5 bases; unmatched junction bases: 3. This CDR3 reads CASSVGTSGMETQYF. CDR3 sequence (DNA): TGTGCCAGCAGCGTGGGGACTAGCGGGATGGAGACCCAGTACTTC.

The CDR3, as DNA: TGTGCCAGCTCACCACTTCTAGGCATTCAGTACTTC. Translation: CASSPLLGIQYF. V and J are TRBV18 and TRBJ2-4; D is uncertain. V lost 1 base and J lost 9, with 7 bases in between. Germline V lookup: CDR1 KGHSH, CDR2 LQKENI. The CDR3 totals 12 residues.